These 6 T cell receptor beta chains originate from one sample sequenced in a study of shared clonotypes between healthy human individuals. Data came from immunoSEQ multiplex PCR; TCRdb stores just in-frame clones and leaves some out. The sample lists approximately 2.5 million clones, 80% to 95% occurring once. What was sequenced was naive CD4+ T cells from PBMCs. The subset was: CD45RA+ positively selected. The receptors stem from a young man in good health. Some clones in this sample may be carry-over from other donors' samples.

Points on this clone: The sample carries other DNA sequences with the same CDR3. This chain uses TRBV5-1 with TRBJ2-3, with D possibly TRBD1 on 5 matching bases. In germline, CDR1 is SGHRS, CDR2 YFSETQ. The length of the CDR3 is 14 residues. Deletions cut 0 bases from V and 2 bases from J, with 7 bases between. The CDR3 protein is CASSLGGFTDTQYF. CDR3 bases: TGCGCCAGCAGCTTGGGGGGCTTCACAGATACGCAGTATTTT.

The chain uses TRBV28 and TRBJ2-3; 9 bases map to TRBD2. This CDR3 contains 15 residues. Germline trimming cut 6 bases from V and 4 bases from J; bases unmatched to any gene: 8. Looked up from germline, CDR1 is MDHEN and CDR2 is SYDVKM. In DNA, the CDR3 is TGTGCCAGCAGAGGCGGGAGGGCCCTCCCAGATACGCAGTATTTT. Protein product: CASRGGRALPDTQYF.

The chain employs TRBV28 and TRBJ2-1; D could derive from TRBD1 or TRBD2 (5 bases each). Trimming removed 5 bases at V and 4 bases at J, with 12 bases between. CDR3 length equals 14 residues. The germline V gene has CDR1 MDHEN and CDR2 SYDVKM. This CDR3 is CASSPQGPYNEQFF. The CDR3 bases are TGTGCCAGCAGTCCTCAGGGACCGTACAATGAGCAGTTCTTC.

This clone was recorded a few times. The chain is built from TRBV10-1 and TRBJ1-1; D unresolved. Trimming took off 3 bases at V and 0 bases at J, with 8 bases between the two ends. This CDR3 comprises 14 residues. Germline CDR1 WNHNN, CDR2 SYGVQD (reference sequence). This chain's CDR3 is CASSDRRLNTEAFF. CDR3 coding DNA: TGCGCCAGCAGTGACAGACGGTTGAACACTGAAGCTTTCTTT.

This clone came up a few times. The sample carries other DNA sequences with the same CDR3. The chain employs TRBV28 and TRBJ1-2; TRBD1 might be the D (6 bases). The V gene's germline CDR1 is MDHEN and CDR2 SYDVKM. V lost 6 bases to trimming and J lost 2 bases, with 10 bases between them. The CDR3 totals 13 residues. CDR3 DNA sequence: TGTGCCAGCAGGCTGGACAGAAACTATGGCTACACCTTC. It yields the protein CASRLDRNYGYTF.

This clone was seen just once. The V gene is TRBV20-1, the J gene TRBJ1-2, with a possible D match to TRBD1 (6 bases). V was clipped by 3 bases and J by 7 bases, with 9 bases between them. Germline CDR1 DFQATT, CDR2 SNEGSKA (reference sequence). The CDR3 is 11 residues long. The CDR3 DNA sequence: TGCAGTGCTAGGTACAGGGCTGGCTACACCTTC. This encodes CSARYRAGYTF.